The 26 T cell receptor beta chains listed next were all sequenced from one sample in a study of cytomegalovirus exposure and HLA in healthy donors. Clones were sequenced by immunoSEQ multiplex PCR, and TCRdb holds only the in-frame ones, with some missing. The sample consists of some 98,000 clones, about 88% of them appearing once. Sequencing input: PBMCs. The receptor set was obtained from a man aged 18 to 30 in good health and CMV-seropositive.

The rearrangement links TRBV15 to TRBJ2-7; 10 nucleotides align to TRBD1. Trimming at V came to 4 bases and at J to 5 bases, leaving 8 bases not matched to a gene. The CDR3 loop spans 15 amino acids. CDR1 LNHNV and CDR2 YYDKDF come from the germline V gene (reference sequence). The chain's CDR3 is CATSISRDRGNEQYF. The CDR3 DNA follows: TGTGCCACCAGCATATCCCGGGACAGGGGAAACGAGCAGTACTTC.

J is TRBJ2-5 and V is TRBV19, with 10 bases lining up with TRBD2. Trimming at V came to 5 bases and at J to 7 bases, leaving 10 bases not matched to a gene. The CDR3 runs to 15 residues. Germline-derived CDR1 and CDR2 are LNHDA and SQIVND (reference sequence). The CDR3 is CASSVGAGGPLTQYF. CDR3 sequence (DNA): TGTGCCAGTAGTGTGGGAGCGGGGGGGCCCTTGACCCAGTACTTC.

This chain links TRBV29-1 with TRBJ2-1; weak D call: TRBD2 (5 bases). The CDR3 totals 12 residues. CDR1 and CDR2 (germline): SQVTM, ANQGSEA. V lost 4 bases and J 5 bases, leaving 9 bases between the germline ends. CDR3 region: CSVGTAHNEQFF. In nucleotides, the CDR3 is TGCAGCGTTGGGACTGCGCACAATGAGCAGTTCTTC.

This chain links TRBV5-3 with TRBJ2-1; D remains unclear. TRBV5-3 is an open reading frame, and its role is uncertain. Between the trimmed V and J ends, which lost 4 bases and 5 bases, there was a span of 13 bases. The CDR3 covers 14 residues. The CDR3 DNA follows: TGTGCCAGAAGCCGTTTACTGGTTCACAATGAGCAGTTCTTC. Translation gives CARSRLLVHNEQFF.

This chain links TRBV28 with TRBJ2-2; perhaps TRBD1 as D (5 bases). CDR3 length: 14 residues. Germline V CDR1 and CDR2: MDHEN, SYDVKM. The V end was cut by 6 bases, the J end by 6 bases, with 14 bases between. Here the CDR3 DNA reads TGTGCCAGCAGACCTAATGGACACTCCGGGGAGCTGTTTTTT. Translation gives CASRPNGHSGELFF. Using reference TRBV28 and TRBJ2-2 for the parts outside the CDR3, the full variable domain is DVKVTQSSRYLVKRTGEKVFLECVQDMDHENMFWYRQDPGLGLRLIYFSYDVKMKEKGDIPEGYSVSREKKERFSLILESASTNQTSMYLCASRPNGHSGELFFGEGSRLTVL.

In this sample, this clone turned up once. The rearrangement uses TRBV27 and TRBJ1-2; tentatively, D is TRBD1 (6 bases). Germline V CDR1 and CDR2: MNHEY, SMNVEV (reference sequence). The CDR3 consists of 14 residues. V was shortened by 4 bases and J by 8 bases, with 17 bases between the two germline ends. The CDR3 sequence: CASSSNGQYEGYTF. CDR3 DNA sequence: TGTGCCAGCAGTTCAAACGGACAGTATGAAGGCTACACCTTC.

The genes are TRBV11-2 and TRBJ1-1; no definite D call. The V end lost 2 bases, the J end lost 1 base, and 17 bases lay between the germline ends. The CDR3 runs 17 residues. From germline, CDR1 is SGHAT and CDR2 FQNNGV. CDR3 coding DNA: TGTGCCAGCAGCTTAACAGATAATGGTTATGCGAACACTGAAGCTTTCTTT. Its translation is CASSLTDNGYANTEAFF.

The V and J genes are TRBV9 and TRBJ2-1; 7 nucleotides match TRBD2. Trimming took 1 base from V and 9 from J; bases not matched to a gene: 1. This CDR3 comprises 12 residues. Germline CDR1 and CDR2: SGDLS and YYNGEE. In DNA form, the CDR3 reads TGTGCCAGCAGCGTAAGCGGGGCTGAGCAGTTCTTC. Residues: CASSVSGAEQFF. Filled out from reference TRBV9 and TRBJ2-1, the complete variable domain reads DSGVTQTPKHLITATGQRVTLRCSPRSGDLSVYWYQQSLDQGLQFLIQYYNGEERAKGNILERFSAQQFPDLHSELNLSSLELGDSALYFCASSVSGAEQFFGPGTRLTVL.

The chain joins TRBV19 to TRBJ2-6; TRBD1 might be the D (6 bases). The V end lost 2 bases, the J end lost 2 bases, and 7 bases lay between the germline ends. CDR1 and CDR2 from the germline V gene are LNHDA and SQIVND (reference sequence). This CDR3 spans 15 amino acids. This CDR3 is CASSITGTGANVLTF. The DNA of the CDR3 is TGTGCCAGTAGTATAACAGGGACTGGGGCCAACGTCCTGACTTTC.

The V gene is TRBV28, the J gene TRBJ1-2; the D gene is possibly TRBD1 (5 bases). Between the trimmed V and J ends, which lost 8 bases and 0 bases, there was a span of 7 bases. The germline V gene encodes CDR1 MDHEN and CDR2 SYDVKM. The CDR3 covers 12 residues. CDR3 bases: TGTGCCAGCGCGACAGCTAACTATGGCTACACCTTC. Its translation is CASATANYGYTF.

The CDR3 DNA reads TGCGCCAGCAGTGGGAGCGGGGGACCTAGCACAGATACGCAGTATTTT. It encodes CASSGSGGPSTDTQYF. The chain carries TRBV5-1 and TRBJ2-3; 8 bases agree with TRBD2. This CDR3 region has 16 residues. From germline, CDR1 is SGHRS and CDR2 YFSETQ. Losses at the gene ends were 5 bases for V and 0 bases for J; bases not matched to a gene: 8.

The chain links TRBV9 to TRBJ2-1, with D uncertain. The V end lost 0 bases, the J end lost 5 bases, and 6 bases lay between the germline ends. The CDR3 runs to 13 residues. Germline values: CDR1 SGDLS, CDR2 YYNGEE. This chain's CDR3 is CASSVASHNEQFF. The CDR3 DNA follows: TGTGCCAGCAGCGTAGCTTCCCACAATGAGCAGTTCTTC.

The V call is TRBV2, the J call TRBJ2-1; D is uncertain. This CDR3 spans 14 amino acids. In germline, CDR1 is SNHLY, CDR2 FYNNEI. V lost 6 bases, J lost 1 base, and 10 bases lay in between. CDR3 in amino acids: CASRALFSYNEQFF. The CDR3 DNA follows: TGTGCCAGCAGAGCGCTTTTTTCCTACAATGAGCAGTTCTTC.

The chain uses TRBV7-9 and TRBJ1-4; maybe TRBD1 (5 bases). V was cut by 1 base and J by 4 bases, with 7 bases left in between. This CDR3 has 14 amino acids. Germline lookup yields CDR1 SEHNR and CDR2 FQNEAQ (reference sequence). The CDR3 sequence is CASSLEGINEKLFF. CDR3 bases: TGTGCCAGCAGCTTAGAGGGGATTAATGAAAAACTGTTTTTT.

The chain links TRBV6-5 to TRBJ1-1, with 9 bases fitting TRBD1. V lost 5 bases and J lost 7; bases outside the gene matches: 11. Looked up from germline, CDR1 is MNHEY and CDR2 is SVGAGI. CDR3 length: 15 residues. The CDR3 loop is CASSGGQGRRSEAFF. DNA of the CDR3: TGTGCCAGCAGTGGGGGACAGGGTAGGAGAAGTGAAGCTTTCTTT.

This clone has just a few counts. V usage is TRBV6-5 and J usage is TRBJ1-2; TRBD1 aligns across 10 bases. The CDR3 covers 14 residues. Trimming took 6 bases from V and 11 from J; bases not matched to a gene: 12. Germline V lookup: CDR1 MNHEY, CDR2 SVGAGI. The CDR3 DNA reads TGTGCCAGCAGCCTCCGGACAGGGGGGCTTGGTTACACCTTC. Amino acid sequence: CASSLRTGGLGYTF.

This chain uses TRBV27 with TRBJ2-5, with 9 positions matching TRBD1. The germline V gene has CDR1 MNHEY and CDR2 SMNVEV (reference sequence). The J segment lost 5 bases and the V segment lost 3 bases, leaving 7 bases of the junction unmatched. This CDR3 contains 15 residues. The CDR3 DNA reads as TGTGCCAGCAGTTTGTTCGGGACAGGGAGGGAGACCCAGTACTTC. This encodes CASSLFGTGRETQYF.

The sample holds a few counts of this clone. The V and J genes are TRBV6-5 and TRBJ1-3; possible D gene TRBD1, 5 bases. Trimming took off 6 bases at V and 4 bases at J, with 13 bases between the two ends. This CDR3 contains 14 residues. CDR1 is MNHEY and CDR2 is SVGAGI in the germline V gene. CDR3 protein: CASSRGSSGNTIYF. DNA for the CDR3: TGTGCCAGCAGCCGGGGGTCCTCCGGAAACACCATATATTTT.

The genes are TRBV4-1 and TRBJ1-5; D unresolved. The CDR3 length is 15 residues. Trimming took off 1 base at V and 0 bases at J, with 7 bases between the two ends. Looked up from germline, CDR1 is MGHRA and CDR2 is YSYEKL. In DNA form, the CDR3 reads TGCGCCAGCAGCCAAGCAGGCAATAGCAATCAGCCCCAGCATTTT. Its protein product is CASSQAGNSNQPQHF.

The chain couples TRBV18 to TRBJ1-2, with TRBD1 identical over 8 bases. The CDR3 has 17 amino acids. Germline CDR1 and CDR2: KGHSH and LQKENI. With 0 bases clipped from V and 0 bases from J, the junction kept 6 bases outside the gene matches. The CDR3 reads CASSPPRQGIANYGYTF. CDR3 in DNA: TGTGCCAGCTCACCACCGAGACAGGGGATCGCTAACTATGGCTACACCTTC.

The chain has TRBV13 and TRBJ1-5, with 12 bases that match TRBD1. The CDR3 loop spans 18 amino acids. The V gene's germline CDR1 is PRHDT and CDR2 FYEKMQ (reference sequence). Losses at the gene ends were 5 bases for V and 5 bases for J; bases not matched to a gene: 13. The CDR3 region has the DNA TGTGCCAGCAGCGGACCCGGGACAGGGGGCGTTGAGGATCAGCCCCAGCATTTT. Protein: CASSGPGTGGVEDQPQHF. Using reference TRBV13 and TRBJ1-5 for the parts outside the CDR3, the full variable domain is AAGVIQSPRHLIKEKRETATLKCYPIPRHDTVYWYQQGPGQDPQFLISFYEKMQSDKGSIPDRFSAQQFSDYHSELNMSSLELGDSALYFCASSGPGTGGVEDQPQHFGDGTRLSIL.

The V call is TRBV9, the J call TRBJ2-7; 7 bases are a match to TRBD1. The germline V gene encodes CDR1 SGDLS and CDR2 YYNGEE. V was clipped by 3 bases and J by 2 bases; unmatched bases: 14. CDR3 size: 17 residues. The CDR3 sequence: CASSAEATGIRAYEQYF. The CDR3 DNA reads as TGTGCCAGCAGCGCGGAAGCGACAGGGATACGGGCCTACGAGCAGTACTTC.

In nucleotides, the CDR3 is TGTGCCAGTAGTCCCAGAGAGGGGGCTCGAGATGGCTACACCTTC. It yields the protein CASSPREGARDGYTF. The chain is built from TRBV19 and TRBJ1-2; 7 bases are a match to TRBD1. This CDR3 has 15 residues. Germline values: CDR1 LNHDA, CDR2 SQIVND (reference sequence). V shed 5 bases, J shed 6 bases, and the junction held 12 bases outside the gene matches.

The chain links TRBV4-2 to TRBJ1-1; D is unclear. The length of the CDR3 is 15 residues. Looked up from germline, CDR1 is LGHNA and CDR2 is YNFKEQ. The V and J ends lost 0 bases and 1 base respectively, with 9 bases between them. This chain's CDR3 is CASSQEAASNTEAFF. The CDR3 bases are TGTGCCAGCAGCCAAGAGGCGGCCTCGAACACTGAAGCTTTCTTT.

This clone appeared a single time. The V and J genes are TRBV27 and TRBJ1-1, with TRBD1 matching 7 bases. Germline CDR1 is MNHEY and CDR2 is SMNVEV (reference sequence). The CDR3 spans 14 residues. Losses at the gene ends were 0 bases for V and 3 bases for J; bases not matched to a gene: 1. This CDR3 reads CASSLSTGYTEAFF. The CDR3 DNA follows: TGTGCCAGCAGTTTATCGACAGGGTACACTGAAGCTTTCTTT.

The genes are TRBV15 and TRBJ2-5, with 11 bases lining up with TRBD1. The CDR3 loop spans 16 amino acids. V lost 4 bases, J lost 4 bases, and 8 bases stayed unmatched. Germline values: CDR1 LNHNV, CDR2 YYDKDF (reference sequence). The CDR3 loop is CATSTGQGGLLETQYF. In nucleotides, the CDR3 is TGTGCCACCAGCACGGGACAGGGGGGATTATTAGAGACCCAGTACTTC.